The 2 T cell receptor beta chains listed next were all sequenced from one sample in a study of T cells in Graves' hyperthyroidism and ophthalmopathy. TCR beta CDR3 region amplification was performed from RNA transcripts. HTBI primers were used for first-round RT-PCR of the TCR CDR3. TCRdb re-analysed the multiplex PCR reads in MiXCR, keeping a single row per CDR3 protein. The table lists around 580,000 distinct CDR3 sequences, 16% of them singletons. Source material: blood. These receptor sequences come from a woman aged 18-35 years with Graves' hyperthyroidism.

This clonotype was counted between two and nine times. This chain links TRBV10-2 with TRBJ2-1; TRBD2 matches at 8 bases. The germline CDR1 and CDR2 sequences are WSHSY and SAAADI. With 6 bases clipped from V and 6 bases from J, the junction kept 4 bases outside the gene matches. The CDR3 has 13 residues. DNA of the CDR3: TGCGCCAGCAGAACCCTAGCGGGCAATGAGCAGTTCTTC. Protein sequence: CASRTLAGNEQFF.

This clonotype was picked up many times. The chain joins TRBV6-1 to TRBJ1-1; D might be TRBD1 (6 bases). Trimming took 3 bases from V and 4 from J, leaving 12 bases between them. The length of the CDR3 is 14 residues. Looked up from germline, CDR1 is MNHNS and CDR2 is SASEGT. The CDR3 DNA reads as TGTGCCAGCAGTGACAGGGGTGCAGTCACTGAAGCTTTCTTT. This translates into CASSDRGAVTEAFF.